This T cell receptor (beta chain) originates from a study of blood T cell repertoires in COVID-19. The overall study: Sites across the United States, Italy and Spain contributed samples from acute and convalescent COVID-19. PBMCs, B-cell-depleted T cells, or T cells provided the cDNA or gDNA that made up the material.

In the study's own analysis: Nucleated cell counts were estimated from reference gene primer amplification. Libraries were prepared by immunoSEQ multiplex PCR; TCRdb keeps only in-frame clonotypes and omits some of them. That table is the source of V, J and clone size, and D and trimming were worked out from the DNA. Among more than 100,000 clones, 80% to 90% were seen once, and the ten largest hold approximately 4%. The CDR3 covers 15 residues. The germline CDR1 and CDR2 sequences are LGHDT and YNNKEL (reference sequence). J gave up 7 bases and V 3 bases, and 7 bases lay outside the gene matches. Sequenced material: peripheral blood. This clonotype was obtained from an older woman with acute or convalescent COVID-19. The chain recombines TRBV3-1 (or the pseudogene TRBV3-2) with TRBJ2-1; 9 nucleotides agree with TRBD2. The CDR3 bases are TGTGCCAGCAGCCAGTTGGGCGGGAGGGCGAATGAGCAGTTCTTC. It specifies CASSQLGGRANEQFF.